These T cell receptor beta chains were read from a single sample in a study of blood T cell repertoires in COVID-19. Profiling relied on immunoSEQ multiplex PCR, and the TCRdb table lists in-frame clones only, not all of them. The sample records around 97,000 clones, approximately 90% being singletons. The specimen was peripheral blood. These receptors were taken from a woman aged 80 or over in a cohort sampled during active COVID-19. CDR3s include the opening cysteine and the closing phenylalanine or tryptophan. Fields, in order: D gene, V gene, J gene, CDR3 protein. D genes are given only for firm matches.

D gene: TRBD2; V gene: TRBV19; J gene: TRBJ2-3; CDR3 protein: CASSIASGNTQYF
D gene: .; V gene: TRBV19; J gene: TRBJ1-5; CDR3 protein: CASRMSVYPVNQPQHF
D gene: .; V gene: TRBV28; J gene: TRBJ2-1; CDR3 protein: CASSPSGGQLSSFSYNEQFF
D gene: .; V gene: TRBV11-2; J gene: TRBJ1-1; CDR3 protein: CASSTGQNTEAFF
D gene: TRBD1; V gene: TRBV24-1; J gene: TRBJ1-5; CDR3 protein: CATSDAHGTGSNQPQHF
D gene: TRBD2; V gene: TRBV29-1; J gene: TRBJ2-7; CDR3 protein: CSVEGLAGDLTYEQYF
D gene: .; V gene: TRBV5-1; J gene: TRBJ1-2; CDR3 protein: CASSEGSLGGYTF
D gene: .; V gene: TRBV6-2/TRBV6-3; J gene: TRBJ2-2; CDR3 protein: CASSYGQRTGELFF
D gene: TRBD1; V gene: TRBV6-5; J gene: TRBJ2-7; CDR3 protein: CASTDRGRYEQYF
D gene: .; V gene: TRBV3-1/TRBV3-2; J gene: TRBJ2-7; CDR3 protein: CASSPYNSYEQYF
D gene: .; V gene: TRBV18; J gene: TRBJ2-5; CDR3 protein: CASSPEEQTQYF
D gene: .; V gene: TRBV6-5; J gene: TRBJ2-5; CDR3 protein: CASVRGQNLQETQYF
D gene: .; V gene: TRBV7-2; J gene: TRBJ2-1; CDR3 protein: CASSPRSGRNHNEQFF
D gene: .; V gene: TRBV28; J gene: TRBJ2-1; CDR3 protein: CASSFRGRNEQFF
D gene: .; V gene: TRBV2; J gene: TRBJ2-1; CDR3 protein: CASSEAAAERSYNEQFF
D gene: .; V gene: TRBV2; J gene: TRBJ2-3; CDR3 protein: CAGGRGGPTDTQYF
D gene: .; V gene: TRBV19; J gene: TRBJ1-2; CDR3 protein: CASSIAGGRGYTF
D gene: TRBD1; V gene: TRBV10-3; J gene: TRBJ1-5; CDR3 protein: CAISTGTGEDQPQHF
D gene: .; V gene: TRBV3-1/TRBV3-2; J gene: TRBJ2-2; CDR3 protein: CASSQDLTGNTGELFF
D gene: .; V gene: TRBV5-5; J gene: TRBJ2-7; CDR3 protein: CASSFAGSYEQYF
D gene: .; V gene: TRBV30; J gene: TRBJ2-7; CDR3 protein: CAFLPPGQGSYEQYF
D gene: .; V gene: TRBV7-3; J gene: TRBJ1-2; CDR3 protein: CASSPTENYGYTF
D gene: .; V gene: TRBV5-1; J gene: TRBJ2-1; CDR3 protein: CASSSQGNEQFF
D gene: TRBD2; V gene: TRBV5-1; J gene: TRBJ2-3; CDR3 protein: CASSLGNSGRAGDTQYF
D gene: .; V gene: TRBV10-3; J gene: TRBJ1-2; CDR3 protein: CAIRQTENYGYTF
D gene: .; V gene: TRBV19; J gene: TRBJ2-2; CDR3 protein: CASSLGARNSGELFF
D gene: TRBD1; V gene: TRBV7-2; J gene: TRBJ1-2; CDR3 protein: CASSLGQGGYGYTF
D gene: .; V gene: TRBV27; J gene: TRBJ2-4; CDR3 protein: CASSLYLGKNIQYF
D gene: TRBD2; V gene: TRBV18; J gene: TRBJ2-3; CDR3 protein: CASSPGGGATDTQYF
D gene: TRBD2; V gene: TRBV2; J gene: TRBJ2-1; CDR3 protein: CASSEALLAGGYNEQFF
D gene: .; V gene: TRBV6-2/TRBV6-3; J gene: TRBJ1-2; CDR3 protein: CASSFTTANYGYTF
D gene: TRBD1; V gene: TRBV9; J gene: TRBJ1-1; CDR3 protein: CASSVGTGGTYTEAFF
D gene: TRBD1; V gene: TRBV19; J gene: TRBJ1-2; CDR3 protein: CASTSTGIGGYTF
D gene: .; V gene: TRBV3-1/TRBV3-2; J gene: TRBJ2-1; CDR3 protein: CASSQEIDEQFF
D gene: TRBD2; V gene: TRBV18; J gene: TRBJ2-5; CDR3 protein: CASSPLLRLTSGSQETQYF
D gene: TRBD1; V gene: TRBV7-7; J gene: TRBJ2-5; CDR3 protein: CASSKGTAQETQYF
D gene: .; V gene: TRBV6-1; J gene: TRBJ2-1; CDR3 protein: CASNDFGRVGGNEQFF
D gene: TRBD1; V gene: TRBV6-5; J gene: TRBJ1-2; CDR3 protein: CASSGQGGGYTF
D gene: TRBD1; V gene: TRBV24-1; J gene: TRBJ2-1; CDR3 protein: CATSDPTGGPDEQFF
D gene: TRBD2; V gene: TRBV6-4; J gene: TRBJ2-1; CDR3 protein: CASSEQRGAFEQFF
D gene: .; V gene: TRBV4-1; J gene: TRBJ2-1; CDR3 protein: CASSHPAGANEQFF
D gene: .; V gene: TRBV18; J gene: TRBJ1-4; CDR3 protein: CASSPSPGSPLGDEKLFF
D gene: TRBD1; V gene: TRBV19; J gene: TRBJ2-5; CDR3 protein: CASSISGGETQYF
D gene: .; V gene: TRBV4-1; J gene: TRBJ1-1; CDR3 protein: CASSHPLGGKTEAFF
D gene: TRBD1; V gene: TRBV19; J gene: TRBJ1-6; CDR3 protein: CASKITGADSPLHF
D gene: .; V gene: TRBV3-1/TRBV3-2; J gene: TRBJ1-1; CDR3 protein: CASSQVSDSQAFF
D gene: TRBD1; V gene: TRBV2; J gene: TRBJ1-2; CDR3 protein: CASKGQMTNYGYTF
D gene: .; V gene: TRBV12-5; J gene: TRBJ2-1; CDR3 protein: CASGLGERYEQFF
D gene: .; V gene: TRBV5-1; J gene: TRBJ2-7; CDR3 protein: CASSLGDNYEQYF
D gene: TRBD2; V gene: TRBV11-3; J gene: TRBJ2-7; CDR3 protein: CASSQTSGSYEQYF
D gene: .; V gene: TRBV29-1; J gene: TRBJ2-7; CDR3 protein: CSVALSGISYEQYF
D gene: .; V gene: TRBV5-8; J gene: TRBJ2-7; CDR3 protein: CASPPLRGAPYEQYF
D gene: TRBD1; V gene: TRBV19; J gene: TRBJ2-5; CDR3 protein: CASKTGTGMETQYF
D gene: .; V gene: TRBV7-9; J gene: TRBJ2-3; CDR3 protein: CASSSLLEFTDTQYF
D gene: TRBD1; V gene: TRBV5-6; J gene: TRBJ1-1; CDR3 protein: CASSHGQGNTEAFF
D gene: TRBD2; V gene: TRBV3-1/TRBV3-2; J gene: TRBJ2-5; CDR3 protein: CASRSAGGPETQYF
D gene: TRBD2; V gene: TRBV9; J gene: TRBJ2-7; CDR3 protein: CASSPGLAGGSAEQYF
D gene: .; V gene: TRBV28; J gene: TRBJ1-2; CDR3 protein: CASSLDTNYGYTF
D gene: .; V gene: TRBV18; J gene: TRBJ2-5; CDR3 protein: CASSPQGLQETQYF
D gene: .; V gene: TRBV18; J gene: TRBJ1-2; CDR3 protein: CASSPNDSNYGYTF